This entry lists 28 T cell receptor beta chains sequenced from one sample in a study of neoadjuvant anti-PD-1 for oral cavity cancer. As for time point: after neoadjuvant nivolumab, at surgical resection. Generated by immunoSEQ multiplex PCR, the TCRdb table keeps only in-frame clones and is missing some. The sample consists of approximately 42,000 clones, 75% to 80% of them appearing once. The source material was PBMCs, sampled after nivolumab (anti-PD-1) treatment. The receptors were sampled from a person aged 40 to 85 with oral cavity squamous cell carcinoma.

The chain employs TRBV2 and TRBJ2-7; a weak D match, TRBD2 (5 bases). Germline CDR1 SNHLY, CDR2 FYNNEI. V was pared by 7 bases and J by 4 bases, with 20 bases between. The CDR3 is made up of 15 amino acids. The CDR3 loop reads CASTLVVGSGYEQYF. DNA for the CDR3: TGTGCCAGCACCCTCGTGGTGGGGAGTGGGTACGAGCAGTACTTC.

This clone was picked up a small number of times. This chain links TRBV11-3 with TRBJ2-3, with TRBD2 matching 7 bases. V lost 0 bases and J lost 3; bases outside the gene matches: 3. The CDR3 totals 15 residues. Germline lookup yields CDR1 SGHNT and CDR2 YENEEA. The CDR3 DNA follows: TGTGCCAGCAGCTTAGAGGGAGGGCCTACAGATACGCAGTATTTT. This gives the protein CASSLEGGPTDTQYF.

In its sample, this clone was seen once. The V and J genes are TRBV5-6 and TRBJ2-7, with 7 positions matching TRBD2. In germline, CDR1 is SGHDT, CDR2 YYEEEE. The CDR3 contains 17 residues. Germline trimming cut 4 bases from V and 3 bases from J; bases unmatched to any gene: 16. CDR3 residues: CASSGRSSGNPYYEQYF. DNA for the CDR3: TGTGCCAGCAGCGGGCGGTCTAGCGGTAACCCTTACTACGAGCAGTACTTC.

This chain uses TRBV18 with TRBJ2-1; TRBD2 is a possible D gene (5 bases). There are 16 residues in the CDR3. In germline, CDR1 is KGHSH, CDR2 LQKENI. V was shortened by 1 base and J by 5 bases, with 15 bases between the two germline ends. The DNA for the CDR3 is TGTGCCAGCTCACCACTACCCGGGGTAACGAACAATGAGCAGTTCTTC. Protein: CASSPLPGVTNNEQFF.

This chain joins TRBV27 and TRBJ1-2; 8 bases are shared with TRBD1. J was trimmed by 0 bases and V by 7 bases; bases with no gene match: 7. The CDR3 spans 15 residues. Germline V gene lookup returns CDR1 MNHEY and CDR2 SMNVEV (reference sequence). CDR3 DNA sequence: TGTGCCAGCAAAGAAACAGGGGGATCTAACTATGGCTACACCTTC. The encoded protein is CASKETGGSNYGYTF.

This clone was counted between two and nine times. This chain links TRBV11-2 with TRBJ1-2; no definite D call. Trimming left V 3 bases short and J 5 bases short, with 13 bases between. Germline V lookup: CDR1 SGHAT, CDR2 FQNNGV. The CDR3 consists of 14 residues. The DNA for the CDR3 is TGTGCCAGCAGCTTCCCGCAATCCCCTTATGGCTACACCTTC. Protein product: CASSFPQSPYGYTF.

This chain links TRBV10-1 with TRBJ2-1; D is uncertain. CDR3 length: 17 residues. Germline CDR1 WNHNN, CDR2 SYGVQD (reference sequence). With 0 bases removed from V and 0 bases from J, the gap between germline ends came to 12 bases. The CDR3 here is CASSESVGLSSYNEQFF. The CDR3 bases are TGCGCCAGCAGTGAGTCTGTTGGGCTTAGCTCCTACAATGAGCAGTTCTTC.

This rearrangement joins TRBV6-1 to TRBJ2-1; 11 bases line up with TRBD2. This CDR3 is 14 amino acids long. The germline V gene encodes CDR1 MNHNS and CDR2 SASEGT. With V trimmed by 8 bases and J by 4 bases, 4 bases remained unmatched. In nucleotides, the CDR3 is TGTGCCAGCGGGCGGACTAGCGGGTACAATGAGCAGTTCTTC. This sequence encodes CASGRTSGYNEQFF.

The chain links TRBV5-1 to TRBJ1-1; the D gene is possibly TRBD1 (6 bases). Per germline, CDR1 SGHRS and CDR2 YFSETQ. This CDR3 is built from 14 residues. V was pared by 3 bases and J by 5 bases, with 14 bases between. The CDR3 loop is CASSYGRGSTEAFF. As DNA, the CDR3 is TGCGCCAGCAGCTACGGCAGGGGTTCGACTGAAGCTTTCTTT.

The rearrangement uses TRBV6-6 and TRBJ2-7, with 7 bases aligning to TRBD2. Germline-derived CDR1 and CDR2 are MNHNY and SVGAGI (reference sequence). The CDR3 totals 14 residues. V lost 6 bases to trimming and J lost 5 bases; unmatched junction nucleotides: 10. CDR3 in amino acids: CASRPRTGGDEQYF. The CDR3, as DNA: TGTGCCAGCAGACCGCGGACGGGAGGCGACGAGCAGTACTTC.

The V and J genes are TRBV19 and TRBJ1-5, with TRBD1 matching 10 bases. The germline gives CDR1 LNHDA, CDR2 SQIVND (reference sequence). This CDR3 spans 16 amino acids. The V gene end was trimmed by 7 bases and the J gene end by 1 base; junction bases not matched to a gene: 7. The CDR3 reads CASTRTDRGSNQPQHF. Written as DNA, the CDR3 is TGTGCCAGTACCCGAACGGACAGGGGGAGCAATCAGCCCCAGCATTTT. Drawing the rest from reference TRBV19 and TRBJ1-5, the complete variable domain is DGGITQSPKYLFRKEGQNVTLSCEQNLNHDAMYWYRQDPGQGLRLIYYSQIVNDFQKGDIAEGYSVSREKKESFPLTVTSAQKNPTAFYLCASTRTDRGSNQPQHFGDGTRLSIL.

The rearrangement links TRBV5-1 to TRBJ1-2, with 11 nucleotides matching TRBD1. Per the germline V gene, CDR1 is SGHRS and CDR2 is YFSETQ. This CDR3 region has 15 residues. The ends lost 2 bases at V and 7 bases at J; junction bases unmatched: 7. The CDR3 DNA follows: TGCGCCAGCAGCTTAACCGGGACAGGGGGTTCTGGCTACACCTTC. Residues: CASSLTGTGGSGYTF.

The V and J genes are TRBV30 and TRBJ1-3; a weak D match, TRBD1 (5 bases). Trimming took 1 base from V and 6 from J, leaving 10 bases between them. The CDR3 extends over 13 amino acids. In germline, CDR1 is GTSNPN, CDR2 SVGIG (reference sequence). This CDR3 reads CAWSGGATNTIYF. CDR3 coding DNA: TGTGCCTGGAGTGGAGGGGCGACAAACACCATATATTTT.

The chain uses TRBV7-2 and TRBJ1-3; 7 positions agree with TRBD1. CDR1 is SGHTA and CDR2 is FQGNSA in the germline V gene. V shed 1 base, J shed 0 bases, and the junction held 6 bases outside the gene matches. The CDR3 totals 17 residues. The CDR3 bases are TGTGCCAGCAGCTTAGGGGCAGGGGGATTCTCTGGAAACACCATATATTTT. Translation: CASSLGAGGFSGNTIYF.

The V call is TRBV5-6, the J call TRBJ1-4; no definite D call. V shed 4 bases and J shed 7 bases, with 20 bases lying between them. Germline assignment: CDR1 SGHDT and CDR2 YYEEEE. The CDR3 consists of 16 residues. CDR3 nucleotides: TGTGCCAGCAGCCGGCTTTTTGAGGGATCGGCTGAAAAACTGTTTTTT. It yields the protein CASSRLFEGSAEKLFF. The full variable domain, in which reference TRBV5-6 and TRBJ1-4 provide the parts outside the CDR3, is DAGVTQSPTHLIKTRGQQVTLRCSPKSGHDTVSWYQQALGQGPQFIFQYYEEEERQRGNFPDRFSGHQFPNYSSELNVNALLLGDSALYLCASSRLFEGSAEKLFFGSGTQLSVL.

The chain combines TRBV7-9 with TRBJ2-3; D remains unclear. V lost 4 bases and J 1 base, leaving 6 bases between the germline ends. The germline V gene encodes CDR1 SEHNR and CDR2 FQNEAQ (reference sequence). This CDR3 has 13 residues. In DNA, the CDR3 is TGTGCCAGCAGCTCTCGGGGCACAGATACGCAGTATTTT. Amino acids: CASSSRGTDTQYF. Complete variable domain (other parts from reference TRBV7-9 and TRBJ2-3): DTGVSQNPRHKITKRGQNVTFRCDPISEHNRLYWYRQTLGQGPEFLTYFQNEAQLEKSRLLSDRFSAERPKGSFSTLEIQRTEQGDSAMYLCASSSRGTDTQYFGPGTRLTVL.

This clone was observed a handful of times. The rearrangement joins TRBV28 to TRBJ2-7; no clear D gene. This CDR3 is 16 amino acids long. Germline-derived CDR1 and CDR2 are MDHEN and SYDVKM. Trimming stripped 3 bases from V and 0 bases from J, with 15 bases between. CDR3 in DNA: TGTGCCAGCAGTTTTCAGAGGACCATCCTCTCCTACGAGCAGTACTTC. As protein: CASSFQRTILSYEQYF.

The chain couples TRBV30 to TRBJ1-2; D may be TRBD1 (6 bases). Germline V gene data show CDR1 as GTSNPN and CDR2 as SVGIG (reference sequence). The CDR3 has 15 residues. V was clipped by 6 bases and J by 8 bases, with 25 bases between them. CDR3: CACRRGTPISRGYTF. The CDR3 DNA reads TGTGCCTGTCGACGGGGGACACCCATATCGAGGGGCTACACCTTC.

V is TRBV19 and J is TRBJ1-5; D might be TRBD1 (5 bases). The germline V and J ends were trimmed by 6 bases and 0 bases, with 15 bases remaining between them. The CDR3 covers 16 residues. Germline lookup yields CDR1 LNHDA and CDR2 SQIVND (reference sequence). CDR3 DNA sequence: TGTGCCAGTAGGACCTTACAGGCCGGTAGCAATCAGCCCCAGCATTTT. Protein: CASRTLQAGSNQPQHF.

This clone has just one count. The CDR3 loop is CATSRGTGDSPLHF. The CDR3 DNA follows: TGTGCCACCTCGAGGGGGACAGGGGATTCACCCCTCCACTTT. V and J are TRBV15 and TRBJ1-6; 10 positions agree with TRBD1. Germline V gene lookup returns CDR1 LNHNV and CDR2 YYDKDF (reference sequence). V dropped 8 bases and J dropped 8; count of bases not matched to a gene: 6. The CDR3 consists of 14 residues. Looking up the rest from reference TRBV15 and TRBJ1-6 gives the full variable domain: DAMVIQNPRYQVTQFGKPVTLSCSQTLNHNVMYWYQQKSSQAPKLLFHYYDKDFNNEADTPDNFQSRRPNTSFCFLDIRSPGLGDTAMYLCATSRGTGDSPLHFGNGTRLTVT.

In its sample, this clone was seen a few times. The chain couples TRBV28 to TRBJ1-6; D is perhaps TRBD1 (6 bases). The CDR3 runs to 16 residues. From germline, CDR1 is MDHEN and CDR2 SYDVKM. V lost 4 bases, J lost 6 bases, and 16 bases lay in between. CDR3 protein: CASSWGQGWPNSPLHF. In nucleotides, the CDR3 is TGTGCCAGCAGTTGGGGGCAGGGATGGCCTAATTCACCCCTCCACTTT.

V and J are TRBV19 and TRBJ1-1; perhaps TRBD1 as D (6 bases). Germline CDR1 and CDR2: LNHDA and SQIVND (reference sequence). Deletions cut 3 bases from V and 0 bases from J, with 17 bases between. CDR3 length equals 17 residues. CDR3 protein: CASSIMAWGGLNTEAFF. CDR3 nucleotides: TGTGCCAGTAGTATTATGGCGTGGGGGGGGCTGAACACTGAAGCTTTCTTT.

The rearrangement links TRBV18 to TRBJ1-1; perhaps TRBD1 as D (5 bases). The germline V gene has CDR1 KGHSH and CDR2 LQKENI. V was shortened by 3 bases and J by 5 bases, with 10 bases between the two germline ends. This CDR3 is 13 amino acids long. Here the CDR3 reads CASSPREITEAFF. CDR3 DNA: TGTGCCAGCTCACCCAGGGAGATTACTGAAGCTTTCTTT.

This chain links TRBV2 with TRBJ1-5; D is undetermined. Germline CDR1 and CDR2: SNHLY and FYNNEI. This CDR3 is built from 13 residues. Deletions cut 8 bases from V and 0 bases from J, with 8 bases between. CDR3 nucleotide sequence: TGTGCCAGCGAGGGCGGTAGCAATCAGCCCCAGCATTTT. Translated, it gives CASEGGSNQPQHF.

This chain uses TRBV19 with TRBJ1-1; TRBD1 might be the D (5 bases). The CDR3 length is 14 residues. The V gene lost 3 bases and the J gene lost 1 base, with 9 bases spanning the gap. Germline CDR1 is LNHDA and CDR2 is SQIVND (reference sequence). CDR3 DNA: TGTGCCAGTAGTATGGGGCCCCGGAACACTGAAGCTTTCTTT. Amino acids: CASSMGPRNTEAFF.

CDR3 residues: CASSQDVGTQYF. CDR3 coding DNA: TGTGCCAGCTCACAGGACGTCGGTACGCAGTATTTT. The chain is built from TRBV18 and TRBJ2-3; D is ambiguous. CDR1 is KGHSH, CDR2 LQKENI, per germline. This CDR3 is built from 12 residues. V lost 4 bases and J lost 8, with 10 bases in between.

This chain connects TRBV11-2 to TRBJ1-2; D not certain. V gave up 0 bases and J gave up 7 bases, with 6 bases separating them. This CDR3 spans 12 amino acids. Germline lookup yields CDR1 SGHAT and CDR2 FQNNGV. This CDR3 reads CASSLDGGGYTF. As DNA, the CDR3 is TGTGCCAGCAGCTTAGATGGTGGTGGCTACACCTTC.

This clone was found a few times. The V and J genes are TRBV6-6 and TRBJ2-5; D might be TRBD1 (6 bases). The CDR3 is 16 amino acids. V was clipped by 2 bases and J by 7 bases, with 20 bases between them. Per germline, CDR1 MNHNY and CDR2 SVGAGI (reference sequence). The CDR3 loop reads CASSYGGDGSRGTQYF. DNA for the CDR3: TGTGCCAGCAGTTACGGGGGAGACGGTAGCAGGGGGACCCAGTACTTC.